This T cell receptor beta chain comes out of a study of T cells in Graves' hyperthyroidism and ophthalmopathy. V dropped 0 bases and J dropped 1 base, with 9 bases sitting between them. CDR3 length: 15 residues. Per germline, CDR1 SGHAT and CDR2 FQNNGV. Uncontrolled infection, other autoimmune disease, pregnancy or lactation barred patients from enrollment. Diagnostic decisions used clinical symptoms, serum thyroxine and TRAb, thyroid ultrasound and orbital computed tomography. In this sample, this clonotype turned up many times. Amplification of TCR beta CDR3 regions was performed using RNA transcripts as template. The HTBI primer set was used in a first-round RT-PCR of the TCR CDR3. One entry per CDR3 protein, called by TCRdb with MiXCR from the multiplex PCR reads. The repertoire has about 640,000 distinct CDR3 sequences, about 45% of them found once; the top ten carry about 7%.

The source material was peripheral blood or thyroid tissue (not recorded which). The receptor's source is an adult man with Graves' disease, either hyperthyroidism or ophthalmopathy (not recorded which). The rearrangement uses TRBV11-2 and TRBJ1-1; TRBD1 might be the D (5 bases). The CDR3 nucleotides read TGTGCCAGCAGCTTAGATAGGGGAAGGAACACTGAAGCTTTCTTT. The encoded protein is CASSLDRGRNTEAFF.